These T cell receptor beta chains were read from a single sample in a study of T cells in localized non-small cell lung cancer. The assay was immunoSEQ multiplex PCR, and TCRdb's table has in-frame clones only and misses some. The sample comprises tens of thousands of clones, 88% of which are singletons, and around 20% rests with the top ten. The sequencing used peripheral blood, collected before any cancer treatment. The receptors originated from a woman aged 35 to 75 with stage I squamous cell lung carcinoma. CDR3s include the opening cysteine and the closing phenylalanine or tryptophan. D genes are given only for firm matches. Rows may omit the clone size; those that give it use once, few, many or a size class.

J | size | D | V | DNA | CDR3
TRBJ2-2 | . | TRBD1 | TRBV7-9 | TGTGCCAGCCGTACAGGGGGTAACACCGGGGAGCTGTTTTTT | CASRTGGNTGELFF
TRBJ1-1 | . | . | TRBV9 | TGTGCCAGCAGCGTCCGTTGGAACACTGAAGCTTTCTTT | CASSVRWNTEAFF
TRBJ1-1 | . | . | TRBV6-1 | TGTGCCAGCGGGCAGGAAATGAACACTGAAGCTTTCTTT | CASGQEMNTEAFF
TRBJ2-1 | . | . | TRBV7-9 | TGTGCCAGCAGCTACACTAGTGTTGGTGAGCAGTTCTTC | CASSYTSVGEQFF
TRBJ1-3 | . | . | TRBV2 | TGTGCCAGCAGTGGGACAGCGACCTCTGGAAACACCATATATTTT | CASSGTATSGNTIYF
TRBJ2-1 | . | TRBD2 | TRBV2 | TGTGCCAGCACCCGGACCGCGGGGGGTACCTACAATGAGCAGTTCTTC | CASTRTAGGTYNEQFF
TRBJ1-4 | . | . | TRBV13 | TGTGCCAGCAACAGGGTAGGGGCTGGCGGAAAACTGTTTTTT | CASNRVGAGGKLFF
TRBJ1-2 | once | . | TRBV7-2 | TGTGCCAGCAGCTTTCACTCGACAGCTTCCTATGGCTACACCTTC | CASSFHSTASYGYTF
TRBJ2-1 | once | TRBD1 | TRBV18 | TGTGCCAGCTCACTTACGACAGGGGGACTGAGGGATGAGCAGTTCTTC | CASSLTTGGLRDEQFF
TRBJ1-5 | . | TRBD1 | TRBV6-1 | TGTGCCAGCAGCACCCGGGACAGACAAGGACAGCCCCAGCATTTT | CASSTRDRQGQPQHF
TRBJ2-1 | . | . | TRBV7-9 | TGTGCCAGCAGCTTAGTCGCGAGGAATGAGCAGTTCTTC | CASSLVARNEQFF
TRBJ1-1 | . | . | TRBV5-1 | TGCGCCAGCAGCTTTGACGGCGAAAACACTGAAGCTTTCTTT | CASSFDGENTEAFF
TRBJ1-2 | . | TRBD1 | TRBV6-1 | TGTGCCAGCAGTGCCCGGGACAGGGCTTTCGTAAACTATGGCTACACCTTC | CASSARDRAFVNYGYTF
TRBJ1-2 | . | . | TRBV9 | TGTGCCAGCAGCCCGGAGACCTCACCGGTTAACTATGGCTACACCTTC | CASSPETSPVNYGYTF
TRBJ1-1 | . | . | TRBV6-1 | TGTGCCAGCAGTGAGGGGACCTTGGCTTTCTTT | CASSEGTLAFF
TRBJ1-3 | . | TRBD1 | TRBV5-4 | TGTGCCGGCACAACGGGTGGGGCAACAGGGGTAGGGTCTGGAAACACCATATATTTT | CAGTTGGATGVGSGNTIYF
TRBJ2-1 | . | TRBD2 | TRBV4-2 | TGTGCCAGCAGCCCGAGCGGGGGGCCGATAAATGAGCAGTTCTTC | CASSPSGGPINEQFF
TRBJ1-2 | once | TRBD1 | TRBV7-2 | TGTGCCAGCAGCTCTGGACAGGGATATGGCTACACCTTC | CASSSGQGYGYTF
TRBJ1-2 | . | . | TRBV7-9 | TGTGCCAGCAGCTTAGCGTGGCGGAACTTCTATGGCTACACCTTC | CASSLAWRNFYGYTF
TRBJ2-1 | . | TRBD2 | TRBV25-1 | TGTGCCAGCAGTGGAGGGGGTTCTAGCGGGGGCTACAATGAGCAGTTCTTC | CASSGGGSSGGYNEQFF
TRBJ2-3 | . | . | TRBV5-1 | TGCGCCAGCAGCTTGAGCCAGGGTAGTGGAACAGATACGCAGTATTTT | CASSLSQGSGTDTQYF
TRBJ1-6 | . | TRBD1 | TRBV2 | TGTGCCAGCTCTCCGGACAGGGCTAATTCACCCCTCCACTTT | CASSPDRANSPLHF
TRBJ2-2 | . | . | TRBV5-6 | TGTGCCAGCAGCTTGGGGAACACCGGGGAGCTGTTTTTT | CASSLGNTGELFF
TRBJ1-2 | . | TRBD1 | TRBV10-3 | TGTGCCATCAGTGAGTTCGGGACAGACGCTCAATACTATGGCTACACCTTC | CAISEFGTDAQYYGYTF
TRBJ1-1 | . | . | TRBV6-1 | TGTGCCAGCAGTGCCGGCCCCGGGGCTTTCTTT | CASSAGPGAFF
TRBJ1-6 | . | . | TRBV7-2 | TGTGCCAGCAGCTCCATGGCTGGGGATTCACCCCTCCACTTT | CASSSMAGDSPLHF
TRBJ1-2 | . | TRBD1 | TRBV9 | TGTGCCAGCAGCCTGGGACAGGGGAACTATGGCTACACCTTC | CASSLGQGNYGYTF
TRBJ2-3 | . | . | TRBV9 | TGTGCCAGCAGCGTAGAGGTATTTACAGATACGCAGTATTTT | CASSVEVFTDTQYF
TRBJ1-2 | . | TRBD1 | TRBV6-1 | TGTGCCAGCAGTGAAGTGGCGGGGACAGGGTTCTACTATGGCTACACCTTC | CASSEVAGTGFYYGYTF
TRBJ1-2 | . | TRBD1 | TRBV7-9 | TGTGCCAGCAGCGTCCTACAGGGGTTGAATGGCTACACCTTC | CASSVLQGLNGYTF
TRBJ2-2 | . | . | TRBV27 | TGTGCCAGCAGTTTAGCGGGAAACACCGGGGAGCTGTTTTTT | CASSLAGNTGELFF
TRBJ2-1 | . | TRBD1 | TRBV5-1 | TGCGCCAGCAGCCCGACAGGGAACAATGAGCAGTTCTTC | CASSPTGNNEQFF
TRBJ1-2 | . | . | TRBV5-1 | TGCGCCAGCAGCTTGGGATCCGGCAGCTATGGCTACACCTTC | CASSLGSGSYGYTF
TRBJ1-1 | . | . | TRBV10-3 | TGTGCCGCACGTGAGAACACTGAAGCTTTCTTT | CAARENTEAFF
TRBJ2-1 | . | . | TRBV7-8 | TGTGCCAGCAGCTTAGCCAACCTCGGCGAGTTAGAGCAGTTCTTC | CASSLANLGELEQFF
TRBJ2-1 | . | . | TRBV29-1 | TGCAGCGTGTCATTTGGACAGAACAATGAGCAGTTCTTC | CSVSFGQNNEQFF
TRBJ1-2 | . | TRBD1 | TRBV20-1 | TGCAGTGCACGGACAGGGAATGGCTACACCTTC | CSARTGNGYTF
TRBJ2-2 | . | . | TRBV30 | TGTGCCTGGAGTGTTTTGTCAGGGAGGACCGGGGAGCTGTTTTTT | CAWSVLSGRTGELFF
TRBJ2-1 | . | . | TRBV21-1 | TGTGCCAGCAATATAACCCTGGGACAGGGCTACAATGAGCAGTTCTTC | CASNITLGQGYNEQFF
TRBJ1-2 | . | . | TRBV7-8 | TGTGCCAGCAGCACGCTTAGGGACGGGGGCTACACCTTC | CASSTLRDGGYTF
TRBJ1-5 | once | TRBD1 | TRBV4-1 | TGCGCCAGCAGCCAAGCCGGGACAGGCAATCAGCCCCAGCATTTT | CASSQAGTGNQPQHF
TRBJ2-5 | . | TRBD1 | TRBV11-2 | TGTGCCAGCAGCTTAAATAACAGGGGCCAGACCCAGTACTTC | CASSLNNRGQTQYF
TRBJ1-3 | . | . | TRBV2 | TGTGCCAGCGGACTAGCTGGAGGAAACACCATATATTTT | CASGLAGGNTIYF
TRBJ2-3 | . | TRBD2 | TRBV5-1 | TGCGCCAGCAGCTCCTCCACTTTTATAGCGGGGGGGCTCACAGATACGCAGTATTTT | CASSSSTFIAGGLTDTQYF
TRBJ2-3 | many | . | TRBV6-5 | TGTGCCAGCACCTATGGGGATACGCAGTATTTT | CASTYGDTQYF
TRBJ2-7 | . | . | TRBV5-1 | TGCGCCAGCAGCTTTGCCGGGACCGAGCAGTACTTC | CASSFAGTEQYF